This passage covers 22 T cell receptor beta chains from one sample sequenced in a study of blood T cell repertoires in COVID-19. The protocol was immunoSEQ multiplex PCR, while the TCRdb copy is restricted to in-frame clones and leaves out a portion. Altogether approximately 190,000 clones are present, approximately 91% being singletons, with the ten largest covering less than 7.5%. The sequencing input was peripheral blood. The receptors shown here come from a woman between 35 and 50 years old who had recovered from COVID-19.

This chain links TRBV7-7 with TRBJ2-1; D not resolved. CDR1 and CDR2 from the germline V gene are SSHAT and FNYEAQ (reference sequence). This CDR3 is 15 amino acids long. Deletions cut 5 bases from V and 2 bases from J, with 13 bases between. DNA of the CDR3: TGTGCCAGCAGCCCCGTCGACAACCCCTACAATGAGCAGTTCTTC. Its protein product is CASSPVDNPYNEQFF. The whole variable domain, filled in from reference TRBV7-7 and TRBJ2-1, reads GAGVSQSPRYKVTKRGQDVTLRCDPISSHATLYWYQQALGQGPEFLTYFNYEAQPDKSGLPSDRFSAERPEGSISTLTIQRTEQRDSAMYRCASSPVDNPYNEQFFGPGTRLTVL.

CDR3 in amino acids: CATSDLDRGHLSYNEQFF. The CDR3 DNA reads as TGTGCCACCAGTGATTTGGACAGGGGGCATCTCTCCTACAATGAGCAGTTCTTC. The chain couples TRBV24-1 to TRBJ2-1; 10 positions agree with TRBD1. This CDR3 has 18 residues. CDR1 and CDR2 (germline): KGHDR, SFDVKD. Trimming removed 0 bases from V and 0 bases from J; junction bases left unmatched: 4.

The J gene is TRBJ2-1, the V gene TRBV7-5; the table's D call, TRBD2, was not checked against the DNA. TRBV7-5 constitutes a pseudogene. The CDR3 is made up of 17 amino acids. The CDR3 region has the DNA TGTGCCAGAGTTAAGGCCCTCCCTAGCGGGATGTACAATGAGCAGTTCTTC. It specifies CARVKALPSGMYNEQFF.

This chain uses TRBV3-1 (or the pseudogene TRBV3-2) with TRBJ2-1, with 10 nucleotides matching TRBD2. The CDR3 consists of 14 residues. The V and J ends lost 4 bases and 9 bases, in that order; junction bases with no gene match: 6. Germline V gives CDR1 LGHDT, CDR2 YNNKEL (reference sequence). The CDR3 DNA reads as TGTGCCAGCAGCCCGCTAGCGGGAGACAGTGAGCAGTTCTTC. Translated, it gives CASSPLAGDSEQFF.

The J gene is TRBJ2-7, the V gene TRBV7-7, with 8 bases fitting TRBD2. Germline V CDR1 and CDR2: SSHAT, FNYEAQ (reference sequence). The CDR3 loop spans 15 amino acids. The trim removed 1 base at V and 0 bases at J, leaving 2 bases unmatched. As DNA, the CDR3 is TGTGCCAGCAGCTTAGGAAGCGGGAGCTCCTACGAGCAGTACTTC. This translates into CASSLGSGSSYEQYF.

The chain carries TRBV9 and TRBJ2-3; 10 bases map to TRBD2. Per germline, CDR1 SGDLS and CDR2 YYNGEE. J lost 1 base, V lost 4 bases, and 12 bases had no gene match. The CDR3 is 18 residues long. The CDR3 spells CASSRGLAEGWGTDTQYF. The CDR3, as DNA: TGTGCCAGCAGCCGCGGACTAGCGGAGGGCTGGGGCACAGATACGCAGTATTTT.

This chain uses TRBV15 with TRBJ2-3; D possibly corresponds to TRBD2 (5 bases). CDR1 LNHNV and CDR2 YYDKDF come from the germline V gene (reference sequence). Trimming cost V 0 bases and J 2 bases, with 9 bases left between them. The CDR3 loop spans 15 amino acids. DNA for the CDR3: TGTGCCACCAGCAGAGAACGGGGAATCACAGATACGCAGTATTTT. Residues: CATSRERGITDTQYF.

The chain joins TRBV19 to TRBJ1-1; the D gene is possibly TRBD1 (5 bases). Germline loops: CDR1 LNHDA, CDR2 SQIVND (reference sequence). This CDR3 region has 14 residues. The V end lost 5 bases, the J end lost 1 base, and 11 bases lay between the germline ends. CDR3 DNA sequence: TGTGCCAGTAGTCAGACAACAGGGAACACTGAAGCTTTCTTT. Translation gives CASSQTTGNTEAFF.

The J gene is TRBJ2-2, the V gene TRBV7-9, with 7 positions matching TRBD2. The CDR3 length is 15 residues. V lost 3 bases, J lost 6 bases, and 7 bases stayed unmatched. Germline values: CDR1 SEHNR, CDR2 FQNEAQ (reference sequence). CDR3: CASSFHREVPGELFF. In DNA form, the CDR3 reads TGTGCCAGCAGCTTCCATCGGGAGGTGCCCGGGGAGCTGTTTTTT.

This clone appeared once. V and J are TRBV23-1 and TRBJ2-1; 8 positions agree with TRBD2. TRBV23-1 counts as an open reading frame of uncertain function. The junction had 6 bases not matched to a gene; V was cut back by 1 base and J by 7 bases. The CDR3 has 15 residues. The CDR3 DNA is TGCGCCAGCAGTCAATTCCAGCGGGAGAAGAATGAGCAGTTCTTC. The encoded protein is CASSQFQREKNEQFF.

This chain uses TRBV3-1 (or the pseudogene TRBV3-2) with TRBJ1-1; TRBD1 agrees at 11 bases. V shed 4 bases and J 5 bases; nucleotides not matched to a gene: 6. The CDR3 consists of 15 residues. Looked up from germline, CDR1 is LGHDT and CDR2 is YNNKEL (reference sequence). CDR3 loop: CASSPRTGGGTEAFF. Written as DNA, the CDR3 is TGTGCCAGCAGCCCTAGGACAGGGGGCGGAACTGAAGCTTTCTTT.

V gene TRBV2 combines with J gene TRBJ2-1; 12 bases map to TRBD2. CDR1 and CDR2 from the germline V gene are SNHLY and FYNNEI. V shed 5 bases, J shed 10 bases, and the junction held 12 bases outside the gene matches. The CDR3 has 16 residues. The CDR3, as DNA: TGTGCCAGCAGTCAAACGACTAGCGGGAGAGGATGGGAGCAGTTCTTC. This gives the protein CASSQTTSGRGWEQFF.

The rearrangement links TRBV6-1 to TRBJ2-7; 11 positions agree with TRBD1. This CDR3 region has 15 residues. Germline-derived CDR1 and CDR2 are MNHNS and SASEGT. V was pared by 0 bases and J by 5 bases, with 3 bases of the junction left unmatched. CDR3 protein: CASSEARTGGDEQYF. The CDR3 region has the DNA TGTGCCAGCAGTGAAGCTCGGACAGGGGGCGACGAGCAGTACTTC.

V usage is TRBV7-9 and J usage is TRBJ2-5, with TRBD2 as a possible D gene (7 bases). The V end was cut by 6 bases, the J end by 5 bases, with 19 bases between. CDR1 is SEHNR and CDR2 is FQNEAQ in the germline V gene (reference sequence). This CDR3 has 15 amino acids. The CDR3, as DNA: TGTGCCAGCAGGGACACGACCAAGGGGGGGGAGACCCAGTACTTC. This sequence encodes CASRDTTKGGETQYF. Supplemented by reference TRBV7-9 and TRBJ2-5, the full variable domain reads DTGVSQNPRHKITKRGQNVTFRCDPISEHNRLYWYRQTLGQGPEFLTYFQNEAQLEKSRLLSDRFSAERPKGSFSTLEIQRTEQGDSAMYLCASRDTTKGGETQYFGPGTRLLVL.

The chain is built from TRBV4-3 and TRBJ2-7; D is undetermined. The CDR3 is 15 amino acids. Germline V gives CDR1 LGHNA, CDR2 YSLEER. V lost 0 bases, J lost 0 bases, and 9 bases lay in between. DNA of the CDR3: TGCGCCAGCAGCCAAGAGCCGGGTTCCTCCTACGAGCAGTACTTC. It yields the protein CASSQEPGSSYEQYF.

The rearrangement joins TRBV28 to TRBJ2-7; tentatively, D is TRBD2 (6 bases). Trimming took 7 bases from V and 0 from J, leaving 10 bases between them. The CDR3 spans 13 residues. Germline CDR1 reads MDHEN; CDR2 reads SYDVKM. CDR3 DNA sequence: TGTGCCAGCAACCGGGGGAGCTCCTACGAGCAGTACTTC. It translates to CASNRGSSYEQYF.

The chain uses TRBV7-3 and TRBJ2-7; D call uncertain. V was pared by 0 bases and J by 1 base, with 10 bases between. Germline lookup yields CDR1 SGHTA and CDR2 FQGTGA. The CDR3 loop spans 15 amino acids. Here the CDR3 reads CASSLTSQESYEQYF. For the CDR3, the DNA is TGTGCCAGCAGCTTAACTTCCCAGGAATCCTACGAGCAGTACTTC.

The CDR3 region is CASSLVASGRADNEQFF. The CDR3 DNA reads TGTGCCAGCAGCTTAGTGGCTAGCGGGAGGGCTGACAATGAGCAGTTCTTC. V is TRBV11-3 and J is TRBJ2-1; 12 bases match TRBD2. Per germline, CDR1 SGHNT and CDR2 YENEEA. The CDR3 covers 17 residues. Trimming at V came to 1 base and at J to 5 bases, leaving 6 bases not matched to a gene.

The chain couples TRBV21-1 to TRBJ2-7; the table's TRBD2 call for D was not verified on the DNA. TRBV21-1 is tagged as a pseudogene. There are 17 residues in the CDR3. Here the CDR3 DNA reads TGTGCCAGCAGCAAAGATGGGGCGGGAGGGGTTCGCCACGAGCAGTACTTC. Amino acids: CASSKDGAGGVRHEQYF.

V gene TRBV30 combines with J gene TRBJ1-2; D may be TRBD1 (5 bases). Trimming cost V 2 bases and J 8 bases, with 21 bases left between them. Looked up from germline, CDR1 is GTSNPN and CDR2 is SVGIG (reference sequence). This CDR3 is built from 15 residues. The chain's CDR3 is CAWSRSIYSEGGYTF. In DNA, the CDR3 is TGTGCCTGGAGTCGGTCGATCTACTCGGAGGGGGGCTACACCTTC. The variable domain in full, completed from reference TRBV30 and TRBJ1-2, reads SQTIHQWPATLVQPVGSPLSLECTVEGTSNPNLYWYRQAAGRGLQLLFYSVGIGQISSEVPQNLSASRPQDRQFILSSKKLLLSDSGFYLCAWSRSIYSEGGYTFGSGTRLTVV.

The chain uses TRBV3-1 (or the pseudogene TRBV3-2) and TRBJ1-1; TRBD1 matches 7 bases. This CDR3 region has 12 residues. Trimming at V came to 4 bases and at J to 5 bases, leaving 1 base not matched to a gene. Germline CDR1 LGHDT, CDR2 YNNKEL (reference sequence). This CDR3 is CASSLGQTEAFF. In DNA form, the CDR3 reads TGTGCCAGCAGCCTGGGACAGACTGAAGCTTTCTTT.

The rearrangement links TRBV7-9 to TRBJ2-3, with 10 bases that match TRBD1. The V gene's germline CDR1 is SEHNR and CDR2 FQNEAQ (reference sequence). This CDR3 is built from 15 residues. J lost 4 bases, V lost 5 bases, and 6 bases had no gene match. CDR3 in amino acids: CASSVRQGAADTQYF. CDR3 sequence (DNA): TGTGCCAGCAGCGTGCGACAGGGGGCCGCAGATACGCAGTATTTT. Full variable domain (outside the CDR3, taken from reference TRBV7-9 and TRBJ2-3): DTGVSQNPRHKITKRGQNVTFRCDPISEHNRLYWYRQTLGQGPEFLTYFQNEAQLEKSRLLSDRFSAERPKGSFSTLEIQRTEQGDSAMYLCASSVRQGAADTQYFGPGTRLTVL.